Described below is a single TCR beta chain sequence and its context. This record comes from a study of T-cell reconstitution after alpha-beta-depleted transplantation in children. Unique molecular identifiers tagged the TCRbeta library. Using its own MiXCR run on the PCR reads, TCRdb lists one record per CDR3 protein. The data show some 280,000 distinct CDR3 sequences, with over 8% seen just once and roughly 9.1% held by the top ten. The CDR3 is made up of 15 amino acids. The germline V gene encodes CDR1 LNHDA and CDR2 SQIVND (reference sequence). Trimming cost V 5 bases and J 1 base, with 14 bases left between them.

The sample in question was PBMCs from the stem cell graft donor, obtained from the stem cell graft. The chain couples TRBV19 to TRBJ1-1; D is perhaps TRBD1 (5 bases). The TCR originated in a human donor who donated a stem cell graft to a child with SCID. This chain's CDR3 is CASSVTGPRNTEAFF. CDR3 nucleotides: TGTGCCAGTAGTGTAACGGGACCGAGGAACACTGAAGCTTTCTTT.